The next 27 T cell receptor beta chains were all read from a single sample in a study of T cell responses to AZD1222 COVID-19 vaccine. Only in-frame clones appear in the TCRdb table, and some are missing; sequencing was by immunoSEQ multiplex PCR. The repertoire consists of 180,000 or so clones, with 80% to 95% occurring once and the leading ten covering approximately 1.9%. Sample: peripheral blood, taken 28 days after the second AZD1222 dose. The receptors stem from an adult who received the AZD1222 COVID-19 vaccine.

This clone showed up just a few times. This chain joins TRBV4-3 and TRBJ2-1; 12 bases agree with TRBD2. The CDR3 sequence is 15 residues long. Germline values: CDR1 LGHNA, CDR2 YSLEER. Germline trimming cut 3 bases from V and 10 bases from J; bases unmatched to any gene: 7. The CDR3 is CASSHALAGGQEQFF. CDR3 sequence (DNA): TGCGCCAGCAGCCACGCACTAGCGGGGGGACAAGAGCAGTTCTTC.

This clone has just one count. The chain employs TRBV28 and TRBJ2-7; TRBD2 matches at 7 bases. CDR3 length: 12 amino acids. The V segment lost 10 bases and the J segment 5 bases; nucleotides outside the gene matches: 8. Germline V gives CDR1 MDHEN, CDR2 SYDVKM. The CDR3 region is CAIQAGTNEQYF. The CDR3 DNA follows: TGTGCCATCCAAGCGGGAACCAACGAGCAGTACTTC. Full variable domain (rest looked up from reference TRBV28 and TRBJ2-7): DVKVTQSSRYLVKRTGEKVFLECVQDMDHENMFWYRQDPGLGLRLIYFSYDVKMKEKGDIPEGYSVSREKKERFSLILESASTNQTSMYLCAIQAGTNEQYFGPGTRLTVT.

V and J are TRBV4-3 and TRBJ1-2, with D maybe TRBD1 (6 bases). CDR1 is LGHNA and CDR2 is YSLEER in the germline V gene. The V end lost 1 base, the J end lost 10 bases, and 19 bases lay between the germline ends. The length of the CDR3 is 15 residues. CDR3 region: CASSQGGGTGPHYTF. Written as DNA, the CDR3 is TGCGCCAGCAGCCAAGGAGGGGGAACGGGCCCCCACTACACCTTC.

The gene calls are TRBV11-1 and TRBJ1-3, with D perhaps matching TRBD1 (5 bases). The CDR3 extends over 15 amino acids. Germline values: CDR1 SGHAT, CDR2 FQDESV (reference sequence). Between the trimmed V and J ends, which lost 4 bases and 5 bases, there was a span of 15 bases. The chain's CDR3 is CASSSQQASRNTIYF. The CDR3, as DNA: TGTGCCAGCAGCTCACAACAGGCGTCGAGAAACACCATATATTTT.

The CDR3 nucleotides read TGTGCCACCAGTGACTACCAAAGACTAGCGGGAGGTGTCAATGAGCAGTTCTTC. Amino acids: CATSDYQRLAGGVNEQFF. This chain connects TRBV24-1 to TRBJ2-1; 13 positions agree with TRBD2. V was pared by 4 bases and J by 6 bases, with 11 bases of the junction left unmatched. The CDR3 contains 18 residues. The V gene's germline CDR1 is KGHDR and CDR2 SFDVKD.

The genes are TRBV9 and TRBJ1-3; 11 bases align to TRBD1. This CDR3 comprises 16 residues. Germline V gene sequence: CDR1 SGDLS, CDR2 YYNGEE. V lost 3 bases, J lost 3 bases, and 5 bases stayed unmatched. CDR3 nucleotide sequence: TGTGCCAGCAGCGCTCGGACAGGGGGCGGTGGAAACACCATATATTTT. This translates into CASSARTGGGGNTIYF. Together with reference TRBV9 and TRBJ1-3, the CDR3 gives the full variable domain: DSGVTQTPKHLITATGQRVTLRCSPRSGDLSVYWYQQSLDQGLQFLIQYYNGEERAKGNILERFSAQQFPDLHSELNLSSLELGDSALYFCASSARTGGGGNTIYFGEGSWLTVV.

This chain links TRBV19 with TRBJ1-1; TRBD1 matches at 9 bases. V lost 5 bases to trimming and J lost 4 bases; unmatched junction nucleotides: 5. The CDR3 covers 14 residues. Germline V gives CDR1 LNHDA, CDR2 SQIVND (reference sequence). The chain's CDR3 is CASSVQGAPTEAFF. In DNA form, the CDR3 reads TGTGCCAGTAGTGTACAGGGGGCACCCACTGAAGCTTTCTTT. Full variable domain (remainder filled in from reference TRBV19 and TRBJ1-1): DGGITQSPKYLFRKEGQNVTLSCEQNLNHDAMYWYRQDPGQGLRLIYYSQIVNDFQKGDIAEGYSVSREKKESFPLTVTSAQKNPTAFYLCASSVQGAPTEAFFGQGTRLTVV.

CDR3 protein: CAWSGLSNQPQHF. CDR3 nucleotides: TGTGCCTGGAGTGGGCTAAGCAATCAGCCCCAGCATTTT. The chain has TRBV30 and TRBJ1-5, with D unclear. Deletions cut 1 base from V and 1 base from J, with 5 bases between. The CDR3 is 13 amino acids. In germline, CDR1 is GTSNPN, CDR2 SVGIG (reference sequence). Combining the CDR3 with reference TRBV30 and TRBJ1-5 gives the whole variable domain SQTIHQWPATLVQPVGSPLSLECTVEGTSNPNLYWYRQAAGRGLQLLFYSVGIGQISSEVPQNLSASRPQDRQFILSSKKLLLSDSGFYLCAWSGLSNQPQHFGDGTRLSIL.

The rearrangement uses TRBV5-1 and TRBJ2-7; D may be TRBD1 or TRBD2 (5 bases each). Germline V gene lookup returns CDR1 SGHRS and CDR2 YFSETQ. The CDR3 length is 15 residues. V dropped 3 bases and J dropped 5 bases, with 18 bases sitting between them. The DNA of the CDR3 is TGCGCCAGCAGCTCGGGACCCCCATTGGGGAACGAGCAGTACTTC. Translated: CASSSGPPLGNEQYF.

CDR3 DNA sequence: TGTGCCAGCAGTGAGACAGTCTACACCTTC. Translation: CASSETVYTF. This chain joins TRBV6-1 and TRBJ1-2; D perhaps matches TRBD1 (5 bases). CDR1 is MNHNS and CDR2 is SASEGT in the germline V gene. The CDR3 length is 10 residues. The V end was cut by 3 bases, the J end by 10 bases, with 6 bases between.

The chain couples TRBV12-3 or TRBV12-4 to TRBJ2-7; 12 nucleotides match TRBD1. This CDR3 region has 13 residues. V gave up 6 bases and J gave up 6 bases; unmatched junction bases: 3. As DNA, the CDR3 is TGTGCCAGCAGCGGGGACAGGGGGCTCGAGCAGTACTTC. Amino acid sequence: CASSGDRGLEQYF.

The chain couples TRBV6-5 to TRBJ1-6; TRBD1 might be the D (6 bases). The ends were cut back, 2 bases at V and 7 bases at J, with 12 bases in the middle. The CDR3 length is 15 residues. Per the germline V gene, CDR1 is MNHEY and CDR2 is SVGAGI. The CDR3, as DNA: TGTGCCAGCAGTTACGGACAGCGCCTAAATTCACCCCTCCACTTT. This sequence encodes CASSYGQRLNSPLHF.

The CDR3 DNA reads as TGTGCCAGCAGCCGGTGGAGCGGGAGCGCATCCTACGAGCAGTACTTC. This codes for CASSRWSGSASYEQYF. The genes are TRBV7-8 and TRBJ2-7, with 8 bases identical to TRBD2. Trimming removed 5 bases from V and 1 base from J; junction bases left unmatched: 10. Germline-derived CDR1 and CDR2 are SGHVS and FQNEAQ. The CDR3 sequence is 16 residues long.

The V call is TRBV5-5, the J call TRBJ1-3; no clear D. Germline assignment: CDR1 SGHKS and CDR2 YYEKEE (reference sequence). CDR3 length equals 15 residues. V gave up 3 bases and J gave up 0 bases, with 10 bases separating them. CDR3 coding DNA: TGTGCCAGCAGCTCCCTCAAGAGCTCTGGAAACACCATATATTTT. Residues: CASSSLKSSGNTIYF. The variable domain in full, completed from reference TRBV5-5 and TRBJ1-3, reads DAGVTQSPTHLIKTRGQQVTLRCSPISGHKSVSWYQQVLGQGPQFIFQYYEKEERGRGNFPDRFSARQFPNYSSELNVNALLLGDSALYLCASSSLKSSGNTIYFGEGSWLTVV.

The chain is built from TRBV5-1 and TRBJ2-7, with D possibly TRBD2 on 7 matching bases. Per germline, CDR1 SGHRS and CDR2 YFSETQ. The CDR3 covers 15 residues. Trimming removed 0 bases from V and 6 bases from J, with 16 bases in between. CDR3 bases: TGCGCCAGCAGCTTGGGACGGGGGGCCTCCACCGAGCAGTACTTC. This codes for CASSLGRGASTEQYF.

A single count supports this clone. The chain is built from TRBV7-3 and TRBJ1-6, with D perhaps matching TRBD1 (6 bases). Germline V gene data show CDR1 as SGHTA and CDR2 as FQGTGA. This CDR3 has 15 residues. V was cut by 5 bases and J by 6 bases, with 14 bases left in between. This CDR3 is CASSLGTLGNSPLHF. DNA of the CDR3: TGTGCCAGCAGCCTAGGGACATTGGGTAATTCACCCCTCCACTTT.

This CDR3 is CASSPGGPTDTQYF. The DNA of the CDR3 is TGTGCCAGCAGTCCCGGCGGGCCCACAGATACGCAGTATTTT. The genes are TRBV6-5 and TRBJ2-3, with a weak D call TRBD2 (5 bases). Trimming took off 5 bases at V and 2 bases at J, with 11 bases between the two ends. The germline V gene has CDR1 MNHEY and CDR2 SVGAGI. The CDR3 is made up of 14 amino acids.

The chain joins TRBV19 to TRBJ1-2; D gene ambiguous. The CDR3 runs to 13 residues. Deletions cut 8 bases from V and 8 bases from J, with 18 bases between. CDR1 LNHDA and CDR2 SQIVND come from the germline V gene (reference sequence). The CDR3 DNA sequence: TGTGCCAGTCACTCCGGACTGGGTTCGGGCTACACCTTC. Translation: CASHSGLGSGYTF.

Here the CDR3 reads CASSLWGRTYSNQPQHF. In DNA form, the CDR3 reads TGTGCCAGCAGCTTGTGGGGCAGAACGTATAGCAATCAGCCCCAGCATTTT. This chain uses TRBV5-4 with TRBJ1-5; tentative D call: TRBD1 (5 bases). The V end was cut by 1 base, the J end by 0 bases, with 14 bases between. Looked up from germline, CDR1 is SGHNT and CDR2 is YYREEE (reference sequence). The CDR3 extends over 17 amino acids. Variable domain in full (rest from reference TRBV5-4 and TRBJ1-5): ETGVTQSPTHLIKTRGQQVTLRCSSQSGHNTVSWYQQALGQGPQFIFQYYREEENGRGNFPPRFSGLQFPNYSSELNVNALELDDSALYLCASSLWGRTYSNQPQHFGDGTRLSIL.

The rearrangement uses TRBV7-2 and TRBJ2-7; D may be TRBD2 (6 bases). CDR1 SGHTA and CDR2 FQGNSA come from the germline V gene. CDR3 length: 15 amino acids. Trimming shortened V by 2 bases and J by 6 bases, and 17 bases separated the two germline ends. The CDR3, as DNA: TGTGCCAGCAGCTTAAATTACGGCGGGGTTAGCGAGCAGTACTTC. Its translation: CASSLNYGGVSEQYF.

J is TRBJ2-5 and V is TRBV6-6; no reliable D call. The CDR3 covers 13 residues. Germline CDR1 is MNHNY and CDR2 is SVGAGI (reference sequence). V was trimmed by 5 bases and J by 4 bases, leaving 11 bases between them. CDR3 amino acids: CASSPVSGETQYF. CDR3 DNA sequence: TGTGCCAGCAGTCCAGTTTCGGGAGAGACCCAGTACTTC.

Comments on this clone: Other DNA sequences within the sample encode an identical CDR3. The gene calls are TRBV7-9 and TRBJ2-3, with D tentatively TRBD1 or TRBD2 (6 bases each). V lost 1 base and J 2 bases, leaving 10 bases between the germline ends. Germline CDR1 reads SEHNR; CDR2 reads FQNEAQ (reference sequence). This CDR3 contains 15 residues. CDR3 DNA sequence: TGTGCCAGCAGCTTAGGTACGGGGGCCACAGATACGCAGTATTTT. Translating gives CASSLGTGATDTQYF. Drawing the rest from reference TRBV7-9 and TRBJ2-3, the complete variable domain is DTGVSQNPRHKITKRGQNVTFRCDPISEHNRLYWYRQTLGQGPEFLTYFQNEAQLEKSRLLSDRFSAERPKGSFSTLEIQRTEQGDSAMYLCASSLGTGATDTQYFGPGTRLTVL.

The CDR3 DNA is TGCGCCAGCAGCTTGGAAACAGGGTCAAATTCACCCCTCCACTTT. Its translation: CASSLETGSNSPLHF. V is TRBV5-1 and J is TRBJ1-6, with D possibly matching TRBD1 (6 bases). CDR3 length: 15 amino acids. In germline, CDR1 is SGHRS, CDR2 YFSETQ. The V end lost 0 bases, the J end lost 7 bases, and 11 bases lay between the germline ends.

V usage is TRBV5-1 and J usage is TRBJ1-4; a possible D gene is TRBD1 (6 bases). Deletions cut 1 base from V and 5 bases from J, with 9 bases between. There are 14 residues in the CDR3. Germline CDR1 is SGHRS and CDR2 is YFSETQ. Here the CDR3 DNA reads TGCGCCAGCAGCTTGTGGACAGAGAATGAAAAACTGTTTTTT. Protein: CASSLWTENEKLFF.

J is TRBJ2-7 and V is TRBV3-1 (or the pseudogene TRBV3-2); 9 nucleotides line up with TRBD2. Germline CDR1 reads LGHDT; CDR2 reads YNNKEL (reference sequence). CDR3 length: 16 amino acids. V shed 4 bases and J 3 bases; nucleotides not matched to a gene: 10. CDR3 sequence: CASSPGRGTSLYEQYF. The CDR3 nucleotides read TGTGCCAGCAGCCCAGGACGAGGGACTAGCCTCTACGAGCAGTACTTC.

The chain employs TRBV7-6 and TRBJ1-5; no reliable D call. Between the trimmed V and J ends, which lost 5 bases and 6 bases, there was a span of 8 bases. The V gene's germline CDR1 is SGHVS and CDR2 FNYEAQ. The CDR3 has 12 amino acids. The CDR3 here is CASSVRGQPQHF. In DNA, the CDR3 is TGTGCCAGCAGCGTTCGGGGTCAGCCCCAGCATTTT.

This chain joins TRBV30 and TRBJ1-3; TRBD1 aligns across 10 bases. Trimming cost V 3 bases and J 7 bases; bases outside gene matches: 6. Germline V gene data show CDR1 as GTSNPN and CDR2 as SVGIG (reference sequence). The CDR3 sequence is 14 residues long. DNA for the CDR3: TGTGCCTGGAGAGGGTTGGGACAGGGGAACACCATATATTTT. It specifies CAWRGLGQGNTIYF.